These T cell receptor beta chains were read from a single sample in a study of blood T cell repertoires in COVID-19. Method: immunoSEQ multiplex PCR; TCRdb's copy keeps in-frame clones and lacks some. The top ten hold around 2.5% of the sample, which has about 230,000 clones, 75% to 90% seen once. The sequencing input was peripheral blood. These TCRs come from a woman aged 70-85 years with active or convalescent COVID-19. The CDR3 runs from the conserved cysteine through the conserved F or W. D genes are given only for firm matches. Where a row states a size, it is once, few, many or the class of an expanded clone; other rows omit it.

d_gene | len | j_gene | v_gene | abundance | CDR3nt | CDR3aa
TRBD1 | 16 | TRBJ2-1 | TRBV5-1 | NA | TGCGCCAGCAGCTTAGGGGGCTTCATCTCCTACAATGAGCAGTTCTTC | CASSLGGFISYNEQFF
NA | 14 | TRBJ1-1 | TRBV10-3 | NA | TGTGCCATCAGGGGGGGGCCCTCGAACACTGAAGCTTTCTTT | CAIRGGPSNTEAFF
NA | 12 | TRBJ1-1 | TRBV29-1 | NA | TGCAGCGTTGAAGTAGTGAACACTGAAGCTTTCTTT | CSVEVVNTEAFF
TRBD2 | 15 | TRBJ2-3 | TRBV19 | once | TGTGCCAGTTCCTTAGCGGGATTAAGCACAGATACGCAGTATTTT | CASSLAGLSTDTQYF
TRBD2 | 17 | TRBJ2-7 | TRBV5-4 | few | TGTGCCAGCAGTTTACCCGGGACTAGCGGGTATACCTACGAGCAGTACTTC | CASSLPGTSGYTYEQYF
NA | 16 | TRBJ2-2 | TRBV19 | NA | TGTGCCAGTAGTACCCTACCAGACAGGAACACCGGGGAGCTGTTTTTT | CASSTLPDRNTGELFF
NA | 10 | TRBJ1-2 | TRBV30 | once | TGTGCCTGGCTCGACTATGGCTACACCTTC | CAWLDYGYTF
NA | 15 | TRBJ1-4 | TRBV27 | NA | TGTGCCAGCAGTGCGGAAGGGGCAACTAATGAAAAACTGTTTTTT | CASSAEGATNEKLFF
NA | 12 | TRBJ2-7 | TRBV6-1 | NA | TGTGCCAGCAGTGATAACAGCTACGAGCAGTACTTC | CASSDNSYEQYF
TRBD1 | 14 | TRBJ1-4 | TRBV9 | once | TGTGCCAGCAGCACCGGGACAGCTCGCGAAAAACTGTTTTTT | CASSTGTAREKLFF
NA | 14 | TRBJ2-3 | TRBV5-1 | NA | TGCGCCAGCAGCCCCTACGAGAGCGCAGATACGCAGTATTTT | CASSPYESADTQYF
TRBD1 | 16 | TRBJ1-5 | TRBV10-3 | NA | TGTGCCATCAGCACCGGGACAGATTATAGCAATCAGCCCCAGCATTTT | CAISTGTDYSNQPQHF
NA | 13 | TRBJ2-3 | TRBV7-3 | NA | TGTGCCAGCAGCTTCGGGGTCGATGGGACGCAGTATTTT | CASSFGVDGTQYF
TRBD2 | 15 | TRBJ2-3 | TRBV2 | NA | TGTGCCAGCAGTTCACTGACTAGCGGCACAGATACGCAGTATTTT | CASSSLTSGTDTQYF
NA | 12 | TRBJ1-2 | TRBV12-3/TRBV12-4 | NA | NA | CASSLWGTGSVF
NA | 16 | TRBJ2-3 | TRBV5-8 | NA | TGTGCCAGCAGCTTGGTGGTTAGCCCCACGACAGATACGCAGTATTTT | CASSLVVSPTTDTQYF
TRBD2 | 15 | TRBJ2-5 | TRBV9 | NA | TGTGCCAGCAGCGTGGCCGGGGGGACGAGGGAGACCCAGTACTTC | CASSVAGGTRETQYF
NA | 16 | TRBJ2-2 | TRBV28 | NA | TGTGCCAGCAGTTTATTTGGCAGGGTAAACACCGGGGAGCTGTTTTTT | CASSLFGRVNTGELFF
NA | 16 | TRBJ2-3 | TRBV7-9 | many | TGTGCCAGCACCCCCTTGGGGGGTTACCACAGAGATACGCAGTATTTT | CASTPLGGYHRDTQYF
NA | 16 | TRBJ1-2 | TRBV7-8 | NA | TGTGCCAGCAGCTTAGAGACCCGCGGAGGGATCGATGGCTACACCTTC | CASSLETRGGIDGYTF
TRBD1 | 16 | TRBJ1-2 | TRBV5-1 | once | TGCGCCAGCAGCTCTGGACAGGGAAATATCTTGTATGGCTACACCTTC | CASSSGQGNILYGYTF
TRBD2 | 14 | TRBJ2-7 | TRBV6-4 | NA | TGTGCCAGCAGTTTTCTAGCGGGAGTTGGCGAGCAGTACTTC | CASSFLAGVGEQYF
TRBD2 | 16 | TRBJ2-2 | TRBV6-5 | few | TGTGCCAGCAGTTACACGAGGACTAGCGGGACGGGTGAGCTGTTTTTT | CASSYTRTSGTGELFF
NA | 13 | TRBJ1-5 | TRBV6-2/TRBV6-3 | NA | TGTGCCAGCAGTACCGCAGGGGACCGGCCCCAGCATTTT | CASSTAGDRPQHF
TRBD1 | 13 | TRBJ1-2 | TRBV7-2 | NA | TGTGCCAGCAGCTTCGGGACAGACTATGGCTACACCTTC | CASSFGTDYGYTF
NA | 15 | TRBJ2-1 | TRBV10-2 | NA | TGCGCCAGCAGTGAATGGGGGGAAGCCTACAATGAGCAGTTCTTC | CASSEWGEAYNEQFF
TRBD1 | 15 | TRBJ1-2 | TRBV27 | NA | TGTGCCAGCAGTCCCCAGACAGGGGGTTACTATGGCTACACCTTC | CASSPQTGGYYGYTF
TRBD1 | 15 | TRBJ2-3 | TRBV5-1 | NA | TGCGCCAGCAGCTTGGCCGGGACAGGGGGAGATACGCAGTATTTT | CASSLAGTGGDTQYF
NA | 15 | TRBJ2-7 | TRBV7-9 | NA | TGTGCCAGCAGCTCGCCGGGTACTAGCATCGACGAGCAGTACTTC | CASSSPGTSIDEQYF
TRBD1 | 13 | TRBJ1-1 | TRBV2 | NA | TGTGCCAGCAAACCGGGACAGGGCGGTCTAGCTTTCTTT | CASKPGQGGLAFF
TRBD2 | 14 | TRBJ2-7 | TRBV7-2 | NA | TGTGCCAGCAGCTCAGCGGGGGCGCCACGCGAGCAGTACTTC | CASSSAGAPREQYF
NA | 16 | TRBJ1-6 | TRBV6-5 | NA | TGTGCCAGCAGTTACACGAACAGGGTTAAGGATTCACCCCTCCACTTT | CASSYTNRVKDSPLHF
NA | 16 | TRBJ2-2 | TRBV5-6 | NA | TGTGCCAGCAGCTCCTTCGGGGAGCTGAACACCGGGGAGCTGTTTTTT | CASSSFGELNTGELFF
TRBD1 | 15 | TRBJ2-7 | TRBV2 | NA | TGTGCCAGCAACCAGGACAGGGCGATGACTCGCGAGCAGTACTTC | CASNQDRAMTREQYF
TRBD1 | 14 | TRBJ1-5 | TRBV11-2 | NA | TGTGCCAGCAGCATCGGACAGGGAGGTCAGCCCCAGCATTTT | CASSIGQGGQPQHF
NA | 14 | TRBJ1-1 | TRBV27 | NA | TGTGCCAGCAGTATGCAGACAGAGAACACTGAAGCTTTCTTT | CASSMQTENTEAFF
TRBD2 | 18 | TRBJ2-3 | TRBV5-6 | NA | TGTGCCAGCAGCTTCCGCCCGGGACTAGCGGGATACACAGATACGCAGTATTTT | CASSFRPGLAGYTDTQYF
TRBD1 | 14 | TRBJ2-1 | TRBV7-8 | NA | TGTGCCAGCAGCCCGGGACAGCCATCGTCTCAGCAGTTCTTC | CASSPGQPSSQQFF
NA | 12 | TRBJ2-7 | TRBV10-1 | few | TGCGCCAGCAAGGGACGGAGGGACGAGCAGTACTTC | CASKGRRDEQYF
NA | 14 | TRBJ2-7 | TRBV29-1 | NA | TGCAGCGTTGCTGTTGCGGGAATATTCTACGAGCAGTACTTC | CSVAVAGIFYEQYF
NA | 14 | TRBJ1-4 | TRBV11-2 | NA | TGTGCCAGCAGCTTACAGGCATCCTTTGAAAAACTGTTTTTT | CASSLQASFEKLFF
TRBD2 | 17 | TRBJ2-5 | TRBV14 | NA | TGTGCCAGCAGCCAAGCCGCTAGCGGGGGCCACGGGGAGACCCAGTACTTC | CASSQAASGGHGETQYF
NA | 11 | TRBJ1-4 | TRBV14 | NA | TGTGCCAGCAGCCACGGGGAAAAACTGTTTTTT | CASSHGEKLFF
NA | 13 | TRBJ1-5 | TRBV30 | NA | TGTGCCTGGAGTGTTCGGCGGTCTCAGCCCCAGCATTTT | CAWSVRRSQPQHF
NA | 14 | TRBJ1-2 | TRBV18 | NA | TGTGCCAGCTCACAGCGGGGAGCTAACTATGGCTACACCTTC | CASSQRGANYGYTF
NA | 16 | TRBJ2-5 | TRBV5-4 | NA | TGTGCCAGCAGCTGGGATCAGGGGACCCACCAAGAGACCCAGTACTTC | CASSWDQGTHQETQYF
TRBD1 | 18 | TRBJ1-5 | TRBV24-1 | few | TGTGCCACCAGTGACCCAACACCCGACAGGGAGGTAAATCAGCCCCAGCATTTT | CATSDPTPDREVNQPQHF
NA | 12 | TRBJ2-7 | TRBV18 | NA | TGTGCCAGCTCACCGGCGGAATACGAGCAGTACTTC | CASSPAEYEQYF
TRBD2 | 20 | TRBJ2-4 | TRBV4-2 | NA | TGTGCCAGCAGCCAAGGCTCAAGGACTCCGCTAGCGGGGGGGCCAAACATTCAGTACTTC | CASSQGSRTPLAGGPNIQYF
TRBD2 | 15 | TRBJ2-7 | TRBV19 | NA | TGTGCCAGTAAGTTTTCGGGGACTAGCGGGGCCGAGCAGTACTTC | CASKFSGTSGAEQYF
NA | 13 | TRBJ1-2 | TRBV28 | once | TGTGCCAGCAGTTTGAACAGTTTCTATGGCTACACCTTC | CASSLNSFYGYTF
NA | 10 | TRBJ1-1 | TRBV28 | NA | TGTGCCAGCGGGGACATCCAAGCTTTCTTT | CASGDIQAFF